This T cell receptor beta chain was found in a study of CD8 T cells in ankylosing spondylitis. Notes on the study in general: Made up of about eight highly homologous variants, a TCR beta motif appeared characteristic of ankylosing spondylitis blood. Matched ankylosing spondylitis synovial fluid reportedly contained a significantly enriched population of disease-linked clones.

As the method for making TCR beta libraries, quantitative 5'-RACE with molecular barcodes was used. TCRdb re-analysed the 5' RACE reads in MiXCR, keeping a single row per CDR3 protein. The sample lists a few hundred thousand distinct CDR3 sequences, 17% occurring once. The germline V gene encodes CDR1 SGHNT and CDR2 YENEEA. V shed 4 bases and J 5 bases; nucleotides not matched to a gene: 11. The CDR3 length is 17 residues. Of note for this clonotype: Its antigen remains unknown.

The chain employs TRBV11-3 and TRBJ2-7, with TRBD2 identical over 13 bases. What was sequenced was blood, either unsorted or a sorted T cell fraction (not recorded which). The sequence came from a male donor with ankylosing spondylitis. The DNA for the CDR3 is TGTGCCAGCAGCTCCCGGGGACTAGCGGGGAATACGCACGAGCAGTACTTC. Protein: CASSSRGLAGNTHEQYF.